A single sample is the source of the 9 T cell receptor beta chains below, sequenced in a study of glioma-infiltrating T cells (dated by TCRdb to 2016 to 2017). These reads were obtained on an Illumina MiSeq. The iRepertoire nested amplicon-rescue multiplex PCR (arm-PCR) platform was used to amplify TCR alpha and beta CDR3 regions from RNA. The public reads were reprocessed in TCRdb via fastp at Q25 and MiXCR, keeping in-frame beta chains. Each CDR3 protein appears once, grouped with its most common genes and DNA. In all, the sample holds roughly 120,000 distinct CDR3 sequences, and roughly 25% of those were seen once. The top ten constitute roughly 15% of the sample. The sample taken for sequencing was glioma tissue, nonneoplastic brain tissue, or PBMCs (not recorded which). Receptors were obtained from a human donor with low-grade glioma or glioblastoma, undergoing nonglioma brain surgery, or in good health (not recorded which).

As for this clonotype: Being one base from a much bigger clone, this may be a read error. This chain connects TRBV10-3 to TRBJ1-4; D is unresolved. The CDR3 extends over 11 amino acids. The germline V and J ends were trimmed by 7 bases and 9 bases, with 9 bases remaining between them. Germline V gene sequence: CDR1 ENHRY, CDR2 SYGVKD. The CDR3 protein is CAIMGNQKLFF. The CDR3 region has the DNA TGTGCCATCATGGGAAATCAAAAACTGTTTTTT.

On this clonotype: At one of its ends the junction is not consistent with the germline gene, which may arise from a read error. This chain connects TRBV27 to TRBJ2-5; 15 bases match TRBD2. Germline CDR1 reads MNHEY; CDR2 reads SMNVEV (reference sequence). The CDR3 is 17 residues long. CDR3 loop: CASSQLLGLAGGETEYF. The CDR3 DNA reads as TGTGCCAGCAGTCAGCTACTGGGACTAGCGGGAGGAGAGACCGAGTACTTC.

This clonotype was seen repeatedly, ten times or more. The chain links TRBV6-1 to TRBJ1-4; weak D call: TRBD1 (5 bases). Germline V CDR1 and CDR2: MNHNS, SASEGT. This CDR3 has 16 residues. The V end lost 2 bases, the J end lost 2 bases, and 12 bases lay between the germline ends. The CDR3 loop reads CASSEPGRGTNEKLFF. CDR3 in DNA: TGTGCCAGCAGTGAACCGGGAAGGGGCACTAATGAAAAACTGTTTTTT.

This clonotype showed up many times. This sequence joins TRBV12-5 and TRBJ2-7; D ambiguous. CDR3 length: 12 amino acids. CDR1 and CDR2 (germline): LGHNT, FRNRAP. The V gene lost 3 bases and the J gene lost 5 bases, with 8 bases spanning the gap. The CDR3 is CASGLDTDEQYF. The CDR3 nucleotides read TGTGCTAGTGGTTTAGATACGGACGAGCAGTACTTC.

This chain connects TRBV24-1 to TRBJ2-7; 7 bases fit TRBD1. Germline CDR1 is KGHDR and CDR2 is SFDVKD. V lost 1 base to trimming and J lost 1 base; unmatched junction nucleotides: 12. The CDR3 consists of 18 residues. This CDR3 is CATSDFVGQEIESYEQYF. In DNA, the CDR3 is TGTGCCACCAGTGATTTTGTTGGACAGGAAATCGAATCCTACGAGCAGTACTTC.

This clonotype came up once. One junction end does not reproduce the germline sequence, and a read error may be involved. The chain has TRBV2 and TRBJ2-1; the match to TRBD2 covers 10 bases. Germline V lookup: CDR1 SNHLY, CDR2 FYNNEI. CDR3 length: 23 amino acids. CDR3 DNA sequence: TGCGCCAGCCCATCCCCTAGCGGGAGATCCTACCCTAGCGGGAGATCCTCCTACAATGAGCAGTTCTTC. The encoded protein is CASPSPSGRSYPSGRSSYNEQFF.

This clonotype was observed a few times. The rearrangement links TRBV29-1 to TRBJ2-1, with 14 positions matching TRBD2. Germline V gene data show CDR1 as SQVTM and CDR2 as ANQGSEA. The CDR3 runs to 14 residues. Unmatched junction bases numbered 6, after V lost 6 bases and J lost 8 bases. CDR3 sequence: CSVAGLAGVDEQFF. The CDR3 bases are TGCAGCGTCGCGGGACTAGCGGGAGTCGATGAGCAGTTCTTC.

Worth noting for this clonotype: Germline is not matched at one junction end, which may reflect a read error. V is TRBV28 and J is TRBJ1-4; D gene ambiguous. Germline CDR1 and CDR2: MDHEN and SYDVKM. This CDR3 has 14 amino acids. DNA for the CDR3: TGTGCCAGCACTCCGCACTGGTTAAATGGAAAACTGTTTTTT. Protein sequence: CASTPHWLNGKLFF.

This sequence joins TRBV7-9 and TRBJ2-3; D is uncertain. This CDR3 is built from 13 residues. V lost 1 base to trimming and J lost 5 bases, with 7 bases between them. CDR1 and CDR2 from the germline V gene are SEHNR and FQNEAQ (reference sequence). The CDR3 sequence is CASSLGRGDTQYF. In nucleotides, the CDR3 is TGTGCCAGCAGCTTAGGTCGCGGAGATACGCAGTATTTT.